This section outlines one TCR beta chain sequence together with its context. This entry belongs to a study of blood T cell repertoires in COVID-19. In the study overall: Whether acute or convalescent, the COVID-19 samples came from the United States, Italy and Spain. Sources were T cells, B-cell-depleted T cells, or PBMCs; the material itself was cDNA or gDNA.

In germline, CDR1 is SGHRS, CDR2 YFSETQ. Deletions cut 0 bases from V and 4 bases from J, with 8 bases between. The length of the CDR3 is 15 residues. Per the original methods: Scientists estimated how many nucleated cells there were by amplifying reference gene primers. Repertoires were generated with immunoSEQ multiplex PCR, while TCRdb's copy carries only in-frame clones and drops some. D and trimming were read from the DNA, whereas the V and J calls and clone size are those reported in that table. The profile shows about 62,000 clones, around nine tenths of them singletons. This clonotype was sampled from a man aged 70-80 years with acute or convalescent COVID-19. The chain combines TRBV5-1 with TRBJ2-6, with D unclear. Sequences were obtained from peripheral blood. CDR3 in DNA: TGCGCCAGCAGCTTGGGTGGGCTCGGGGCCAACGTCCTGACTTTC. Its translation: CASSLGGLGANVLTF.